Below are 23 T cell receptor beta chains sequenced from a single sample in a study of T-cell reconstitution after alpha-beta-depleted transplantation in children. The TCRbeta library was prepared with unique molecular identifiers. In TCRdb, the PCR reads were re-called with MiXCR into one record per CDR3 protein. The sample carries over 200,000 distinct CDR3 sequences, roughly 10% recorded once. The material was PBMCs from the stem cell graft donor, obtained from the stem cell graft. The receptors originated from a human donor who donated a stem cell graft to a child with acute lymphoblastic leukemia.

This clonotype was found a few times. The chain uses TRBV3-1 and TRBJ2-1; D is undetermined. CDR3 length: 12 amino acids. Germline lookup yields CDR1 LGHDT and CDR2 YNNKEL (reference sequence). V lost 0 bases to trimming and J lost 8 bases, with 5 bases between them. The CDR3 is CASSQDRDEQFF. The CDR3 DNA is TGTGCCAGCAGCCAAGATCGGGATGAGCAGTTCTTC.

This clonotype was counted only a few times. The chain carries TRBV11-2 and TRBJ2-7, with D perhaps being TRBD1 or TRBD2 (6 bases each). The CDR3 has 14 residues. V lost 5 bases and J 3 bases, leaving 14 bases between the germline ends. Germline-derived CDR1 and CDR2 are SGHAT and FQNNGV. The CDR3 loop is CASSTQGTYYEQYF. Here the CDR3 DNA reads TGTGCCAGCAGCACCCAGGGGACTTACTACGAGCAGTACTTC.

The chain has TRBV29-1 and TRBJ2-7; TRBD1 aligns across 8 bases. V gave up 4 bases and J gave up 5 bases; unmatched junction bases: 7. This CDR3 spans 13 amino acids. In germline, CDR1 is SQVTM, CDR2 ANQGSEA. CDR3 loop: CSVGQGALNEQYF. The CDR3 bases are TGCAGCGTTGGGCAGGGGGCTCTGAACGAGCAGTACTTC.

As DNA, the CDR3 is TGTGCCAGCAGCTTAGGCTCTAGGGGCAGCTACAATGAGCAGTTCTTC. Translated, it gives CASSLGSRGSYNEQFF. The chain uses TRBV11-3 and TRBJ2-1, with a tentative D call TRBD1 (5 bases). The CDR3 extends over 16 amino acids. Germline values: CDR1 SGHNT, CDR2 YENEEA. V was clipped by 1 base and J by 3 bases, with 13 bases between them. Combining the CDR3 with reference TRBV11-3 and TRBJ2-1 gives the whole variable domain EAGVVQSPRYKIIEKKQPVAFWCNPISGHNTLYWYLQNLGQGPELLIRYENEEAVDDSQLPKDRFSAERLKGVDSTLKIQPAELGDSAVYLCASSLGSRGSYNEQFFGPGTRLTVL.

The table lists this clonotype with a few counts. The chain carries TRBV7-2 and TRBJ1-2; 7 nucleotides align to TRBD1. Trimming at V came to 1 base and at J to 7 bases, leaving 12 bases not matched to a gene. CDR3 size: 16 residues. Germline lookup yields CDR1 SGHTA and CDR2 FQGNSA. The CDR3: CASSLGETGWSGGYTF. The DNA for the CDR3 is TGTGCCAGCAGCTTAGGGGAGACAGGGTGGAGTGGTGGCTACACCTTC.

This clonotype was counted only a few times. The V and J genes are TRBV27 and TRBJ1-2; 8 bases line up with TRBD1. The CDR3 sequence is 15 residues long. Germline V gene lookup returns CDR1 MNHEY and CDR2 SMNVEV (reference sequence). J lost 4 bases, V lost 6 bases, and 10 bases had no gene match. Written as DNA, the CDR3 is TGTGCCAGCAGCCCCTGGCCGGGACAGGTCTATGGCTACACCTTC. Its translation is CASSPWPGQVYGYTF.

This clonotype was observed at least ten times. The chain uses TRBV19 and TRBJ1-5; D call uncertain. With 7 bases removed from V and 7 bases from J, the gap between germline ends came to 8 bases. The CDR3 has 11 amino acids. Germline V gene data show CDR1 as LNHDA and CDR2 as SQIVND (reference sequence). The CDR3 DNA is TGTGCCAGTATGGATGGCCAGCCCCAGCATTTT. The encoded protein is CASMDGQPQHF.

The table lists this clonotype with many counts. The chain uses TRBV6-5 and TRBJ2-7, with no clear D. Germline V gene sequence: CDR1 MNHEY, CDR2 SVGAGI. V shed 7 bases and J shed 0 bases, with 13 bases lying between them. The CDR3 length is 14 residues. The CDR3 DNA is TGTGCCAGCAAACCGACGGCCACCTCCTACGAGCAGTACTTC. Translating it yields CASKPTATSYEQYF.

This clonotype was detected a few times. The chain combines TRBV20-1 with TRBJ1-5; D uncertain. The CDR3 has 10 residues. Germline V gene data show CDR1 as DFQATT and CDR2 as SNEGSKA (reference sequence). V lost 7 bases, J lost 7 bases, and 8 bases lay in between. This chain's CDR3 is CSVGWQPQHF. CDR3 nucleotide sequence: TGCAGTGTAGGTTGGCAGCCCCAGCATTTT.

This clonotype was found a few times. The CDR3 sequence: CASNQRQDDYEQYF. In DNA, the CDR3 is TGTGCCAGCAACCAAAGACAGGACGACTACGAGCAGTACTTC. This chain connects TRBV5-8 to TRBJ2-7; TRBD1 is a possible D gene (6 bases). There are 14 residues in the CDR3. The V gene's germline CDR1 is SGHTS and CDR2 YDEGEE. The germline V and J ends were trimmed by 6 bases and 3 bases, with 16 bases remaining between them.

In its sample, this clonotype was seen many times. This chain joins TRBV10-2 and TRBJ2-3; D uncertain. V lost 7 bases to trimming and J lost 0 bases, with 14 bases between them. Germline V lookup: CDR1 WSHSY, CDR2 SAAADI. This CDR3 is built from 15 residues. In DNA form, the CDR3 reads TGCGCCAGCAAGGCGGCGGCATCTAGCACAGATACGCAGTATTTT. This codes for CASKAAASSTDTQYF.

This clonotype occurred a few times. The rearrangement links TRBV7-9 to TRBJ2-6, with D hard to call. The CDR3 extends over 16 amino acids. CDR1 and CDR2 (germline): SEHNR, FQNEAQ (reference sequence). Between the trimmed V and J ends, which lost 2 bases and 2 bases, there was a span of 10 bases. This CDR3 is CASSLYFEAGANVLTF. DNA of the CDR3: TGTGCCAGCAGCTTATACTTCGAAGCTGGGGCCAACGTCCTGACTTTC.

This clonotype was detected many times. This sequence joins TRBV6-1 and TRBJ1-2; D is undetermined. V was cut by 0 bases and J by 0 bases, with 8 bases left in between. CDR3 length equals 15 residues. The germline gives CDR1 MNHNS, CDR2 SASEGT. The CDR3 DNA follows: TGTGCCAGCAGTGAAGCGGTTATTACTAACTATGGCTACACCTTC. Protein: CASSEAVITNYGYTF.

This clonotype was seen just once. One end of the junction varies from germline; a read error may be responsible. This chain joins TRBV27 and TRBJ2-7; 7 positions match TRBD1. From germline, CDR1 is MNHEY and CDR2 SMNVEV (reference sequence). The CDR3 spans 16 residues. CDR3 nucleotides: TGTGCCAGCAGTTTATTAAGGGGGAAAGGGGGCTACGATCAGTACTTC. Its protein is CASSLLRGKGGYDQYF.

This clonotype was seen more than once but under ten times. J is TRBJ2-1 and V is TRBV28; the match to TRBD2 covers 7 bases. Germline V lookup: CDR1 MDHEN, CDR2 SYDVKM. After removal of 2 bases from V and 3 bases from J, the junction contained 7 bases not matched to a gene. The CDR3 length is 16 residues. CDR3 residues: CASSLARASGYNEQFF. Here the CDR3 DNA reads TGTGCCAGCAGTTTAGCAAGGGCTAGCGGCTACAATGAGCAGTTCTTC.

V and J are TRBV4-3 and TRBJ1-5; D not resolved. The V gene lost 1 base and the J gene lost 4 bases, with 11 bases spanning the gap. The CDR3 loop spans 15 amino acids. CDR1 and CDR2 from the germline V gene are LGHNA and YSLEER. The CDR3 DNA is TGCGCCAGCAGCCAAGGGTGGGCAGATAATCAGCCCCAGCATTTT. Protein: CASSQGWADNQPQHF.

This clonotype was seen many times. The chain recombines TRBV5-5 with TRBJ2-5; D is undetermined. Trimming stripped 2 bases from V and 4 bases from J, with 21 bases between. This CDR3 region has 17 residues. Germline values: CDR1 SGHKS, CDR2 YYEKEE (reference sequence). DNA for the CDR3: TGTGCCAGCAGCTTTCCCTCGGGCATAACAGTCCGAGAGACCCAGTACTTC. Encoded protein: CASSFPSGITVRETQYF.

The chain couples TRBV5-1 to TRBJ2-2, with 7 bases aligning to TRBD1. Unmatched junction bases numbered 10, after V lost 4 bases and J lost 4 bases. The CDR3 length is 16 residues. CDR1 and CDR2 from the germline V gene are SGHRS and YFSETQ. The CDR3 DNA follows: TGCGCCAGCAGCACAACGACAGGGAGAGGCACCGGGGAGCTGTTTTTT. It is translated as CASSTTTGRGTGELFF. The whole variable domain, remainder taken from reference TRBV5-1 and TRBJ2-2, is KAGVTQTPRYLIKTRGQQVTLSCSPISGHRSVSWYQQTPGQGLQFLFEYFSETQRNKGNFPGRFSGRQFSNSRSEMNVSTLELGDSALYLCASSTTTGRGTGELFFGEGSRLTVL.

The chain joins TRBV15 to TRBJ1-5; D is unclear. This CDR3 is built from 13 residues. The ends were cut back, 3 bases at V and 2 bases at J, with 5 bases in the middle. CDR1 is LNHNV, CDR2 YYDKDF, per germline (reference sequence). DNA of the CDR3: TGTGCCACCAGCAGGATGGGCAATCAGCCCCAGCATTTT. Its translation: CATSRMGNQPQHF.

This rearrangement joins TRBV5-1 to TRBJ2-5; D is perhaps TRBD1 or TRBD2 (5 bases each). Trimming removed 4 bases at V and 4 bases at J, with 14 bases between. The germline gives CDR1 SGHRS, CDR2 YFSETQ. CDR3 length equals 14 residues. The CDR3: CASSQGPTTETQYF. The DNA of the CDR3 is TGCGCCAGCAGCCAGGGACCAACTACAGAGACCCAGTACTTC.

The gene calls are TRBV5-1 and TRBJ2-1; D is undetermined. V gave up 0 bases and J gave up 5 bases, with 12 bases separating them. CDR1 and CDR2 from the germline V gene are SGHRS and YFSETQ. This CDR3 is 15 amino acids long. The CDR3 loop is CASSLVGQANNEQFF. For the CDR3, the DNA is TGCGCCAGCAGCTTGGTTGGGCAAGCTAACAATGAGCAGTTCTTC.

The chain joins TRBV30 to TRBJ1-5, with a tentative D call TRBD1 (5 bases). Germline CDR1 is GTSNPN and CDR2 is SVGIG (reference sequence). CDR3 length: 15 amino acids. Between the trimmed V and J ends, which lost 3 bases and 6 bases, there was a span of 18 bases. The CDR3 bases are TGTGCCTGGAGCTTCGGGGGAGGGTACCCTCAGCCCCAGCATTTT. Its protein is CAWSFGGGYPQPQHF. The full variable domain, with the rest looked up from reference TRBV30 and TRBJ1-5, is SQTIHQWPATLVQPVGSPLSLECTVEGTSNPNLYWYRQAAGRGLQLLFYSVGIGQISSEVPQNLSASRPQDRQFILSSKKLLLSDSGFYLCAWSFGGGYPQPQHFGDGTRLSIL.

V gene TRBV29-1 combines with J gene TRBJ2-5; unclear D gene. This CDR3 is 13 amino acids long. Germline V CDR1 and CDR2: SQVTM, ANQGSEA. The V end lost 7 bases, the J end lost 2 bases, and 14 bases lay between the germline ends. The CDR3 sequence is CSARRSTQETQYF. CDR3 sequence (DNA): TGCAGCGCAAGACGGAGTACACAAGAGACCCAGTACTTC. Full variable domain (rest looked up from reference TRBV29-1 and TRBJ2-5): SAVISQKPSRDICQRGTSLTIQCQVDSQVTMMFWYRQQPGQSLTLIATANQGSEATYESGFVIDKFPISRPNLTFSTLTVSNMSPEDSSIYLCSARRSTQETQYFGPGTRLLVL.